Listed below are T cell receptor beta chains from one sample, sequenced in a study of blood T cell repertoires in COVID-19. Repertoires were generated with immunoSEQ multiplex PCR, while TCRdb's copy carries only in-frame clones and drops some. The repertoire holds roughly 76,000 clones, with about four fifths as singletons. The material sequenced was peripheral blood. These receptors all stem from a woman in her seventies with acute or convalescent COVID-19. Each CDR3 is given with its conserved first and last residue. D genes are given only for firm matches.

d_gene: TRBD2; j_gene: TRBJ2-5; v_gene: TRBV18; CDR3nt: TGTGCCAGCTCACCACTTCAAACTAGCGGCCCCCAAGAGACCCAGTACTTC; CDR3aa: CASSPLQTSGPQETQYF
d_gene: .; j_gene: TRBJ1-5; v_gene: TRBV10-3; CDR3nt: TGTGCCATCAGTGAGACGGACTCGCCGACTCAGCCCCAGCATTTT; CDR3aa: CAISETDSPTQPQHF
d_gene: .; j_gene: TRBJ1-2; v_gene: TRBV6-1; CDR3nt: TGTGCCAGCAGTGAACGGGGGGGTATTTCCGACCAGGGCTATGGCTACACCTTC; CDR3aa: CASSERGGISDQGYGYTF
d_gene: TRBD2; j_gene: TRBJ2-7; v_gene: TRBV6-6; CDR3nt: TGTGCCAGCAGCTTTCTAGCGGGAGCGTCCTACGAGCAGTACTTC; CDR3aa: CASSFLAGASYEQYF
d_gene: .; j_gene: TRBJ2-1; v_gene: TRBV5-1; CDR3nt: TGCGCCAGCAGCTTGGCCGTGGGGGCGGATGAGCAGTTCTTC; CDR3aa: CASSLAVGADEQFF
d_gene: .; j_gene: TRBJ2-3; v_gene: TRBV7-2; CDR3nt: TGTGCCAGCAGCTTAGCCTGGCTAGGCCTAACCGGCGCAGATACGCAGTATTTT; CDR3aa: CASSLAWLGLTGADTQYF
d_gene: TRBD2; j_gene: TRBJ2-4; v_gene: TRBV14; CDR3nt: TGTGCCAGCAGCCGGGAGCGGGAGGGCCCGCTCGGCATTCAGTACTTC; CDR3aa: CASSREREGPLGIQYF
d_gene: TRBD2; j_gene: TRBJ2-1; v_gene: TRBV18; CDR3nt: TGTGCCAGCTCACCGCGATCCGGGACTAGCGGGAGGGACTCCTACAATGAGCAGTTCTTC; CDR3aa: CASSPRSGTSGRDSYNEQFF
d_gene: TRBD1; j_gene: TRBJ1-5; v_gene: TRBV19; CDR3nt: TGTGCCAGTAGTACCACAGGACAGGGCGGTCAGCCCCAGCATTTT; CDR3aa: CASSTTGQGGQPQHF
d_gene: TRBD1; j_gene: TRBJ1-1; v_gene: TRBV6-2/TRBV6-3; CDR3nt: TGTGCCAGCAGTTACTCGCAGGGGGTCACTGAAGCTTTCTTT; CDR3aa: CASSYSQGVTEAFF
d_gene: .; j_gene: TRBJ2-5; v_gene: TRBV7-2; CDR3nt: TGTGCCAGCAGCCCTCGGTCCCGGTACCAAGAGACCCAGTACTTC; CDR3aa: CASSPRSRYQETQYF
d_gene: .; j_gene: TRBJ1-2; v_gene: TRBV30; CDR3nt: TGTGCCTCCAAAACCAAGGGGCACGGGGGCTACACCTTC; CDR3aa: CASKTKGHGGYTF
d_gene: .; j_gene: TRBJ2-3; v_gene: TRBV2; CDR3nt: TGTGCCAGCAGGTTGTCAGAAATTACAGATACGCAGTATTTT; CDR3aa: CASRLSEITDTQYF